This entry lists 17 T cell receptor beta chains sequenced from one sample in a study of T cells in women clearing cervical HPV infection. Profiling relied on immunoSEQ multiplex PCR, and the TCRdb table lists in-frame clones only, not all of them. The listing contains more than 30,000 clones. Sequencing input: blood buffy coat. These receptor sequences come from a woman aged 18-70 years with a cervical HPV16 infection that either progressed to CIN3+ or cleared (not recorded which).

Note on this clone: The read comes to an end 3 residues before the CDR3 does, leaving the germline J gene to fill in the end. The V and J genes are TRBV4-2 and TRBJ2-7; the D is unclear. CDR3 size: 15 residues. V dropped 0 bases and J dropped 3 bases, with 12 bases sitting between them. CDR1 is LGHNA, CDR2 YNFKEQ, per germline. The CDR3 here is CASSQERLNGYEQYF. The covered CDR3 bases are TGTGCCAGCAGCCAAGAAAGACTTAACGGCTACGAG.

Of note for this clone: The CDR3 is cut off 3 residues early in the read; its end comes from the germline J gene. This rearrangement joins TRBV5-6 to TRBJ1-2; D uncertain. Trimming took off 1 base at V and 6 bases at J, with 7 bases between the two ends. The CDR3 consists of 12 residues. The V gene's germline CDR1 is SGHDT and CDR2 YYEEEE. CDR3 DNA (partial): TGTGCCAGCAGCTTGCTCTCGGATGGC. It translates to CASSLLSDG. The entire CDR3 protein reads CASSLLSDGYTF. Supplemented by reference TRBV5-6 and TRBJ1-2, the full variable domain reads DAGVTQSPTHLIKTRGQQVTLRCSPKSGHDTVSWYQQALGQGPQFIFQYYEEEERQRGNFPDRFSGHQFPNYSSELNVNALLLGDSALYLCASSLLSDGYTFGSGTRLTVV.

With respect to this clone: Coverage ceases 3 residues before the CDR3 finishes, and the germline J gene fills in the end. V gene TRBV20-1 combines with J gene TRBJ1-6; D not certain. Germline-derived CDR1 and CDR2 are DFQATT and SNEGSKA (reference sequence). V gave up 0 bases and J gave up 9 bases, with 24 bases separating them. This CDR3 has 18 amino acids. The DNA read from the CDR3 is TGCAGTGCTAGAGATCGGCACCTTCTGCCAGGCAGAATTTCACCC. The encoded protein is CSARDRHLLPGRISP. The complete CDR3 protein is CSARDRHLLPGRISPLHF.

As regards this clone: Coverage ceases 3 residues before the CDR3 finishes, and the germline J gene fills in the end. The rearrangement uses TRBV30 and TRBJ2-2; possibly TRBD2 for D (5 bases). The CDR3 is made up of 13 amino acids. Trimming pared 2 bases from V and 4 bases from J, leaving 8 bases between. Germline V lookup: CDR1 GTSNPN, CDR2 SVGIG (reference sequence). The sequenced CDR3 bases are TGTGCCTGGAGTCTAGCTCGCACCGGGGAG. It is translated as CAWSLARTGE. The entire CDR3 reads CAWSLARTGELFF.

As to this clone: The read terminates 3 residues before the CDR3 end, so the remaining end is supplied by the germline J gene. The V and J genes are TRBV19 and TRBJ2-3; a possible D gene is TRBD1 (6 bases). This CDR3 has 13 residues. Germline-derived CDR1 and CDR2 are LNHDA and SQIVND (reference sequence). CDR3 DNA, as far as it was read: TGTGCCAGTGGGGGCAGGGTCGTTCAGCCG. Encoded protein: CASGGRVVQP. The whole CDR3 is CASGGRVVQPQYF.

On this clone: The read halts 3 residues ahead of the CDR3 end, with the missing end drawn from the germline J gene. The rearrangement joins TRBV19 to TRBJ2-2; TRBD1 or TRBD2 may be the D gene (6 bases each). The CDR3 runs 13 residues. The V and J ends lost 10 bases and 6 bases respectively, with 15 bases between them. CDR1 and CDR2 (germline): LNHDA, SQIVND (reference sequence). The sequenced CDR3 bases are TGTGCCATCCAGGGGAGGCGGGCCGGGGAG. Its translation: CAIQGRRAGE. The full CDR3 is CAIQGRRAGELFF.

On this clone itself: A junction boundary mismatches the germline segment, possibly from a read error. The read terminates 3 residues ahead of where the CDR3 ends, so the germline J gene completes it. The sample contains more than one DNA sequence encoding this CDR3. The V call is TRBV20-1, the J call TRBJ1-3, with TRBD1 matching over 7 bases. CDR1 is DFQATT, CDR2 SNEGSKA, per germline (reference sequence). The CDR3 spans 14 residues. The covered CDR3 bases are TGCAGTGCTATTGGGACAGCCTCTGGAAACACT. It yields the protein CSAIGTASGNT. Given in full, the CDR3 is CSAIGTASGNTIYF.

Remarks on this clone: The DNA ends 3 residues before the CDR3 does, and the rest of the CDR3 is filled in from the germline J gene. The chain combines TRBV29-1 with TRBJ1-1, with 8 bases that match TRBD1. The CDR3 length is 13 residues. V gave up 5 bases and J gave up 3 bases; unmatched junction bases: 5. The germline V gene encodes CDR1 SQVTM and CDR2 ANQGSEA. The part of the CDR3 DNA that was read is TGCAGCGTTAAGGACAGGGCGGACACTGAA. Amino acid sequence: CSVKDRADTE. The entire CDR3 reads CSVKDRADTEAFF.

On this clone itself: The read is 3 residues too short to cover the CDR3 end, so that end is filled in from the germline J gene. The chain recombines TRBV20-1 with TRBJ2-2; D possibly corresponds to TRBD1 (6 bases). The CDR3 runs to 16 residues. CDR1 is DFQATT, CDR2 SNEGSKA, per germline (reference sequence). Here the CDR3 reads CSARDPDRPGANVLFF. CDR3 DNA, as far as it was read: TGCAGTGCTAGAGATCCCGACAGGCCTGGGGCCAACGTG.

A word on this clone: The CDR3 end is not reached by the read, which stops 3 residues before it; the germline J gene fills it in. The V gene is TRBV10-3, the J gene TRBJ2-5; D call uncertain. The length of the CDR3 is 13 residues. The V end was cut by 0 bases, the J end by 5 bases, with 7 bases between. Germline V gene data show CDR1 as ENHRY and CDR2 as SYGVKD. CDR3 DNA, as far as it was read: TGTGCCATCAGTGAGTCCCCCATGGAGACC. It encodes CAISESPMET. The CDR3 reads in full as CAISESPMETQYF.

With regard to this clone: The read is 3 residues too short to cover the CDR3 end, so that end is filled in from the germline J gene. The genes are TRBV18 and TRBJ2-7; weak D call: TRBD1 (5 bases). Germline V lookup: CDR1 KGHSH, CDR2 LQKENI. V dropped 6 bases and J dropped 1 base, with 13 bases sitting between them. The CDR3 extends over 14 amino acids. The CDR3: CASSQGLGSYEQYF. The sequenced CDR3 bases are TGTGCCAGCTCGCAGGGATTAGGATCCTACGAG.

The CDR3 sequence is CASSLRDRGLSNQPQYF. Partial CDR3 DNA: TGTGCCAGCAGCTTAAGGGACAGGGGGTTGAGCAATCAGCCG. The chain has TRBV7-8 and TRBJ2-3, with 11 bases that match TRBD1. The CDR3 end lies 3 residues beyond the end of the read and is filled in from the germline J gene. Germline CDR1 reads SGHVS; CDR2 reads FQNEAQ. CDR3 length equals 17 residues. The whole variable domain, filled in from reference TRBV7-8 and TRBJ2-3, reads GAGVSQSPRYKVAKRGQDVALRCDPISGHVSLFWYQQALGQGPEFLTYFQNEAQLDKSGLPSDRFFAERPEGSVSTLKIQRTQQEDSAVYLCASSLRDRGLSNQPQYFGPGTRLTVL.

For this clone: Read data end 3 residues before the CDR3 end; the end is taken from the germline J gene. The sample holds other DNA sequences that translate to the same CDR3. The V call is TRBV18, the J call TRBJ1-6, with D possibly TRBD1 on 5 matching bases. The V end lost 5 bases, the J end lost 8 bases, and 13 bases lay between the germline ends. CDR1 KGHSH and CDR2 LQKENI come from the germline V gene. The CDR3 consists of 14 residues. Incomplete CDR3 DNA: TGTGCCAGCTCAGACCGAGACAGTCATTCACCC. It specifies CASSDRDSHSP. The full CDR3 protein reads CASSDRDSHSPLHF.

Turning to this clone: The read ends 3 residues shy of where the CDR3 ends; the end is completed using the germline J gene. The chain has TRBV6-1 and TRBJ1-6, with a weak D call TRBD1 (6 bases). Germline CDR1 reads MNHNS; CDR2 reads SASEGT. V lost 4 bases, J lost 7 bases, and 11 bases lay in between. The CDR3 runs to 14 residues. The CDR3 region is CASSGNRENSPLHF. The sequenced CDR3 bases are TGTGCCAGCAGTGGGAACAGGGAGAATTCACCC.

In regard to this clone: The sequenced fragment ends 3 residues before the CDR3 boundary, so the rest is inferred from the germline J gene. This chain connects TRBV5-1 to TRBJ2-2; D uncertain. The germline CDR1 and CDR2 sequences are SGHRS and YFSETQ. Trimming removed 7 bases from V and 5 bases from J, with 12 bases in between. The CDR3 length is 13 residues. The DNA read from the CDR3 is TGCGCCAGCGGTGAGGTAGGGACCGGGGAG. Its protein product is CASGEVGTGE. The entire CDR3 protein is CASGEVGTGELFF. Combining the CDR3 with reference TRBV5-1 and TRBJ2-2 gives the whole variable domain KAGVTQTPRYLIKTRGQQVTLSCSPISGHRSVSWYQQTPGQGLQFLFEYFSETQRNKGNFPGRFSGRQFSNSRSEMNVSTLELGDSALYLCASGEVGTGELFFGEGSRLTVL.

To note about this clone: The CDR3 end is not reached by the read, which stops 3 residues before it; the germline J gene fills it in. The chain couples TRBV7-2 to TRBJ2-1, with TRBD1 identical over 8 bases. Trimming cost V 4 bases and J 8 bases; bases outside gene matches: 4. In germline, CDR1 is SGHTA, CDR2 FQGNSA. There are 13 residues in the CDR3. CDR3 residues: CASSSQGADEQFF. The covered CDR3 bases are TGTGCCAGCAGCTCCCAGGGGGCGGATGAG.

With regard to this clone: The CDR3 extends 3 residues past the end of the read, so its final part is completed from the germline J gene. The V gene is TRBV7-9, the J gene TRBJ1-1; D perhaps matches TRBD1 (5 bases). Per germline, CDR1 SEHNR and CDR2 FQNEAQ (reference sequence). This CDR3 spans 14 amino acids. This CDR3 reads CASSRSGGEETAFF. The part of the CDR3 DNA that was read is TGTGCCAGCAGCCGGAGCGGGGGAGAAGAGACA.